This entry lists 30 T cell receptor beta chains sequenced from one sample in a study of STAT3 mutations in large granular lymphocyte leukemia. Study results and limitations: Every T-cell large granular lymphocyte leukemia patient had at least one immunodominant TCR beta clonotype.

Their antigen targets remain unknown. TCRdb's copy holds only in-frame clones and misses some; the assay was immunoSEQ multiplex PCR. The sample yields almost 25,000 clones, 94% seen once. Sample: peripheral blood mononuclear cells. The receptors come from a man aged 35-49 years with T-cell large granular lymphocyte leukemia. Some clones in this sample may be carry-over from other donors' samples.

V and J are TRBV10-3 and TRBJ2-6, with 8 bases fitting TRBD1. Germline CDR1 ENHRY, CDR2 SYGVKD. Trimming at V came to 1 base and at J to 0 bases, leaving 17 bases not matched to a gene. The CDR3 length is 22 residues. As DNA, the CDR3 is TGTGCCATCAGTGAGTTGTGGTCAGGGACGACAGGGGAACCCTCTGGGGCCAACGTCCTGACTTTC. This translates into CAISELWSGTTGEPSGANVLTF.

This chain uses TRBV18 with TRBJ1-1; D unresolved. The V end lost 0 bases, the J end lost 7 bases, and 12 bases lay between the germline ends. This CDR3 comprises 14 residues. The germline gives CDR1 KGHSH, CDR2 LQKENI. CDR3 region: CASSPPARTGEAFF. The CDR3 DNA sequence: TGTGCCAGCTCACCACCGGCTCGAACGGGTGAAGCTTTCTTT.

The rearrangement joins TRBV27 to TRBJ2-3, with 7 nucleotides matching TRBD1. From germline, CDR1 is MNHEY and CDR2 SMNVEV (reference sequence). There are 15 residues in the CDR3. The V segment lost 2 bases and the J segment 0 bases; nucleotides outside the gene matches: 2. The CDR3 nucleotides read TGTGCCAGCAGTTTAAAGGGACAGAGCACAGATACGCAGTATTTT. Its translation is CASSLKGQSTDTQYF.

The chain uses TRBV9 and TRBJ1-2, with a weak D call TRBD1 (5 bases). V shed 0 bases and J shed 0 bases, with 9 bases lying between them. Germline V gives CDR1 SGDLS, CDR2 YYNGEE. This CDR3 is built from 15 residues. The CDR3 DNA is TGTGCCAGCAGCGTAGCGGGGGGGGCTAACTATGGCTACACCTTC. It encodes CASSVAGGANYGYTF. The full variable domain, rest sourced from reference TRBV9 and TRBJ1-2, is DSGVTQTPKHLITATGQRVTLRCSPRSGDLSVYWYQQSLDQGLQFLIQYYNGEERAKGNILERFSAQQFPDLHSELNLSSLELGDSALYFCASSVAGGANYGYTFGSGTRLTVV.

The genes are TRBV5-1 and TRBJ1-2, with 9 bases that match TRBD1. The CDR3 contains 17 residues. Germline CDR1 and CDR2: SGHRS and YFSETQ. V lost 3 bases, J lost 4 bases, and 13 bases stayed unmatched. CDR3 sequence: CASSSRGGTGSIYGYTF. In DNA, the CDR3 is TGCGCCAGCAGCTCAAGGGGCGGGACAGGGAGCATCTATGGCTACACCTTC. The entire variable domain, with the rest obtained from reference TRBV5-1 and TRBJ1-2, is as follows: KAGVTQTPRYLIKTRGQQVTLSCSPISGHRSVSWYQQTPGQGLQFLFEYFSETQRNKGNFPGRFSGRQFSNSRSEMNVSTLELGDSALYLCASSSRGGTGSIYGYTFGSGTRLTVV.

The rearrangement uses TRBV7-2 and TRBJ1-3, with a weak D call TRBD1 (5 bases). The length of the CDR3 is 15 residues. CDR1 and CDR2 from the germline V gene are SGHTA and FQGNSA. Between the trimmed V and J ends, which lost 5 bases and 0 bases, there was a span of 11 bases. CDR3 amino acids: CASSQGHNSGNTIYF. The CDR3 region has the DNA TGTGCCAGCAGCCAGGGCCACAACTCTGGAAACACCATATATTTT.

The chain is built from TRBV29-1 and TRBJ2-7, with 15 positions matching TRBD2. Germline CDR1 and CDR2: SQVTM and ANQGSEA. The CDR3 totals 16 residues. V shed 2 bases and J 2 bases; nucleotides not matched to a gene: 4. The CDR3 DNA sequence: TGCAGCGTTGAAAGGGGACTAGCGGGGGGACCCTACGAGCAGTACTTC. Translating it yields CSVERGLAGGPYEQYF.

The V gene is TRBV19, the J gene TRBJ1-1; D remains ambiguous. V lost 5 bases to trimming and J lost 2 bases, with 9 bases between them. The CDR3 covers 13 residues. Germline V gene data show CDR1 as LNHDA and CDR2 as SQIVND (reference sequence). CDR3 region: CASSPTLNTEAFF. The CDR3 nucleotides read TGTGCCAGTAGTCCAACTCTCAACACTGAAGCTTTCTTT.

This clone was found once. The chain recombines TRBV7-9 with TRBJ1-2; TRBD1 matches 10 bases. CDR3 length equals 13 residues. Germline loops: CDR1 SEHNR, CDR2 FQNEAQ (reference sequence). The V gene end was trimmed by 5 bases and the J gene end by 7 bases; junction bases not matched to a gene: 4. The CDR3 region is CASSPTGGGGYTF. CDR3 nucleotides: TGTGCCAGCAGCCCGACAGGGGGCGGTGGCTACACCTTC. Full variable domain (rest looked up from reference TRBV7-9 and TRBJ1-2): DTGVSQNPRHKITKRGQNVTFRCDPISEHNRLYWYRQTLGQGPEFLTYFQNEAQLEKSRLLSDRFSAERPKGSFSTLEIQRTEQGDSAMYLCASSPTGGGGYTFGSGTRLTVV.

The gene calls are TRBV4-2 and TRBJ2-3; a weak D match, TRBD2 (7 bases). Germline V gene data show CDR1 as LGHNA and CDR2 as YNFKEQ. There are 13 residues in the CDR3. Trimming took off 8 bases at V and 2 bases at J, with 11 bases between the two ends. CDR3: CASRGATTDTQYF. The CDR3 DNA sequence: TGTGCCAGCCGGGGGGCGACCACAGATACGCAGTATTTT.

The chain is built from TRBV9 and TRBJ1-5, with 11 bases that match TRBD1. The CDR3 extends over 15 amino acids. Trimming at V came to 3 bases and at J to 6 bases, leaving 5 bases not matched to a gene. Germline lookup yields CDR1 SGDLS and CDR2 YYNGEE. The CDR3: CASSEGTGGGQPQHF. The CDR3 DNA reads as TGTGCCAGCAGCGAGGGGACAGGGGGGGGTCAGCCCCAGCATTTT. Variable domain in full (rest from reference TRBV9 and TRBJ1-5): DSGVTQTPKHLITATGQRVTLRCSPRSGDLSVYWYQQSLDQGLQFLIQYYNGEERAKGNILERFSAQQFPDLHSELNLSSLELGDSALYFCASSEGTGGGQPQHFGDGTRLSIL.

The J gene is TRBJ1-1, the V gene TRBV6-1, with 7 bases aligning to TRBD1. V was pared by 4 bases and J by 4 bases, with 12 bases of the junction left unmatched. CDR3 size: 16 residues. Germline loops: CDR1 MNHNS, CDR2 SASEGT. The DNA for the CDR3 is TGTGCCAGCAGTGTAAGGGCAGGGGGGTCGGGCACTGAAGCTTTCTTT. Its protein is CASSVRAGGSGTEAFF.

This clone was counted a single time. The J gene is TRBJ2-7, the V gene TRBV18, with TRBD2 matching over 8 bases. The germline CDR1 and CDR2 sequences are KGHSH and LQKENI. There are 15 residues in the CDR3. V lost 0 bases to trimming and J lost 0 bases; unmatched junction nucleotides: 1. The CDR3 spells CASSPPAGGSYEQYF. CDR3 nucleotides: TGTGCCAGCTCACCACCGGCGGGGGGCTCCTACGAGCAGTACTTC.

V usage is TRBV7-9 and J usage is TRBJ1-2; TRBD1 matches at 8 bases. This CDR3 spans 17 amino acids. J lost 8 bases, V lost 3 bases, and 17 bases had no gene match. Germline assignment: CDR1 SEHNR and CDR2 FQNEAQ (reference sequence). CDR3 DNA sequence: TGTGCCAGCAGCTTCACGGCAGGGGGCGCCGACCGCCACGGCTACACCTTC. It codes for CASSFTAGGADRHGYTF. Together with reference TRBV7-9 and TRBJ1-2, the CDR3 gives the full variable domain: DTGVSQNPRHKITKRGQNVTFRCDPISEHNRLYWYRQTLGQGPEFLTYFQNEAQLEKSRLLSDRFSAERPKGSFSTLEIQRTEQGDSAMYLCASSFTAGGADRHGYTFGSGTRLTVV.

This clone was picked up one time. CDR3 region: CASSSRGGTDTQYF. CDR3 in DNA: TGTGCCAGCAGCTCCCGCGGGGGCACAGATACGCAGTATTTT. The V call is TRBV5-4, the J call TRBJ2-3, with D perhaps matching TRBD2 (6 bases). The CDR3 is made up of 14 amino acids. V was clipped by 3 bases and J by 1 base, with 9 bases between them. Per germline, CDR1 SGHNT and CDR2 YYREEE (reference sequence).

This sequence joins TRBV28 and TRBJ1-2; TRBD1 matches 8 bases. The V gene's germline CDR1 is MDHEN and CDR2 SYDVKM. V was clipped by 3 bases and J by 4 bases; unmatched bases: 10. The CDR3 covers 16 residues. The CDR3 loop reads CASSFPVGTGPYGYTF. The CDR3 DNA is TGTGCCAGCAGTTTCCCTGTGGGGACAGGCCCCTATGGCTACACCTTC.

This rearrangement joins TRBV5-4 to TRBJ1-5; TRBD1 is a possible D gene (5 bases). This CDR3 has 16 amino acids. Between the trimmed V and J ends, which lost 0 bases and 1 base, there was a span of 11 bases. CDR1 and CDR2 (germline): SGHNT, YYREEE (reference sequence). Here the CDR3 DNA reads TGTGCCAGCAGCTTGGATGGGGGAGGAAGCAATCAGCCCCAGCATTTT. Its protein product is CASSLDGGGSNQPQHF.

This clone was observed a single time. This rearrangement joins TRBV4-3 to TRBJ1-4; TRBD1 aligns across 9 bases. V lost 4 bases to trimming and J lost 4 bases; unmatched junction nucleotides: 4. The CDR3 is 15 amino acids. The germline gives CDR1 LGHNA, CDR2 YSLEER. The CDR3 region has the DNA TGCGCCAGCAGCCTTTGGACAGGGGTTAATGAAAAACTGTTTTTT. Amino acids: CASSLWTGVNEKLFF.

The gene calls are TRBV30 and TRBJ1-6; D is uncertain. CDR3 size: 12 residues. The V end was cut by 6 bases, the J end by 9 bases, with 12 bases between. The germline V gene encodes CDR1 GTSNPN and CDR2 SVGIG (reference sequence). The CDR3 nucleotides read TGTGCCTGTAGTTACTCCAGTTCACCCCTCCACTTT. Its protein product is CACSYSSSPLHF.

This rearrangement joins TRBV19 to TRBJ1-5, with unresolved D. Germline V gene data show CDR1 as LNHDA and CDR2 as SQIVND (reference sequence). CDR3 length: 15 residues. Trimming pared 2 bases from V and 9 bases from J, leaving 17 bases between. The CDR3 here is CASSITASASLPQHF. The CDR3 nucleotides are TGTGCCAGTAGTATAACGGCGTCAGCTTCTTTGCCCCAGCATTTT.

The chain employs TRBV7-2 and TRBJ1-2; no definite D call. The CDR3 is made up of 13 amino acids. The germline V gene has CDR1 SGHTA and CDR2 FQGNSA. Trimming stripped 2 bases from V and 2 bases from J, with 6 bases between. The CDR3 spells CASSLWQNYGYTF. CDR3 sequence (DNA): TGTGCCAGCAGCTTATGGCAGAACTATGGCTACACCTTC. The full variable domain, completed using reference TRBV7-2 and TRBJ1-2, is GAGVSQSPSNKVTEKGKDVELRCDPISGHTALYWYRQSLGQGLEFLIYFQGNSAPDKSGLPSDRFSAERTGGSVSTLTIQRTQQEDSAVYLCASSLWQNYGYTFGSGTRLTVV.

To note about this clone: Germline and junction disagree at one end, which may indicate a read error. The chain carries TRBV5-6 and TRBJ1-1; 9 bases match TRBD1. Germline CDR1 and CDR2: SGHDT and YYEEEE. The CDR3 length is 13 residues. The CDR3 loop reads CASSLGDRDITLF. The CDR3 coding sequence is TGTGCCAGCAGCTTGGGGGACAGGGATATTACCCTCTTT.

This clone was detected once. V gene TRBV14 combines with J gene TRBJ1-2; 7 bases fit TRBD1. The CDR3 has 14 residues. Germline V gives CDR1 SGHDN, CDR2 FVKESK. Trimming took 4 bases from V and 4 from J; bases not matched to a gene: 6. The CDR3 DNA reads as TGTGCCAGCAGCCTTGGGACAGCTTTCTATGGCTACACCTTC. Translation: CASSLGTAFYGYTF.

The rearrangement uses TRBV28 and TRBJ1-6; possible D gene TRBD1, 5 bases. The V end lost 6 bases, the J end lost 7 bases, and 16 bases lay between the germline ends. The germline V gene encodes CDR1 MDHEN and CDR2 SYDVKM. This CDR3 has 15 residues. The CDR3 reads CASSPVGDVNSPLHF. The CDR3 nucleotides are TGTGCCAGCAGCCCCGTTGGGGACGTGAATTCACCCCTCCACTTT.

The CDR3 region is CASRTGTLYEQYF. Written as DNA, the CDR3 is TGTGCCAGCAGAACCGGGACCCTTTACGAGCAGTACTTC. The chain combines TRBV6-1 with TRBJ2-7; D is perhaps TRBD1 or TRBD2 (5 bases each). This CDR3 has 13 residues. Deletions cut 6 bases from V and 4 bases from J, with 13 bases between. The germline V gene encodes CDR1 MNHNS and CDR2 SASEGT.

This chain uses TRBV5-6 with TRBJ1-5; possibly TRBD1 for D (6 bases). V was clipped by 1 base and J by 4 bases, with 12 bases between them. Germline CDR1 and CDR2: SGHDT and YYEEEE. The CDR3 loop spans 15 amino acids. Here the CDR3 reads CASSLRGGGNQPQHF. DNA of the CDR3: TGTGCCAGCAGCTTGCGAGGGGGGGGGAATCAGCCCCAGCATTTT.

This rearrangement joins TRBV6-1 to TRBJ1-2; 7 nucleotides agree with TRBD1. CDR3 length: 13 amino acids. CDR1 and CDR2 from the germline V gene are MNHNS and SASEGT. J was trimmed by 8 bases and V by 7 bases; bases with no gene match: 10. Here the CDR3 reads CASIFDRVGGYTF. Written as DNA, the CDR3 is TGTGCCAGCATTTTTGACAGGGTTGGGGGCTACACCTTC.

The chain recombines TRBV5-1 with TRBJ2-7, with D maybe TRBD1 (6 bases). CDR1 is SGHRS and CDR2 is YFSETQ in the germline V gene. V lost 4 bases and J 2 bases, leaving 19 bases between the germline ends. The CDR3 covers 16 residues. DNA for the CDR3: TGCGCCAGCAGCCCCCTTTGGACAGACGTTACCTACGAGCAGTACTTC. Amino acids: CASSPLWTDVTYEQYF.

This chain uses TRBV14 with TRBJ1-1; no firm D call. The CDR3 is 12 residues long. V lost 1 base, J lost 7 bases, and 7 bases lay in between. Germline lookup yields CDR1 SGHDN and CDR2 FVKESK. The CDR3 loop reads CASSQGIGEAFF. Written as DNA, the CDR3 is TGTGCCAGCAGCCAAGGAATCGGTGAAGCTTTCTTT. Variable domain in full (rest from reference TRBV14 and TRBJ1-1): EAGVTQFPSHSVIEKGQTVTLRCDPISGHDNLYWYRRVMGKEIKFLLHFVKESKQDESGMPNNRFLAERTGGTYSTLKVQPAELEDSGVYFCASSQGIGEAFFGQGTRLTVV.

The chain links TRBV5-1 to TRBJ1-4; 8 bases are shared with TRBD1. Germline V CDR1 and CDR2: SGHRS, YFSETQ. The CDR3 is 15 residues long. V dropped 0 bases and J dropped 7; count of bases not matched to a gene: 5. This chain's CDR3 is CASSLEGQGTEKLFF. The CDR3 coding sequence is TGCGCCAGCAGCTTGGAAGGACAGGGCACTGAAAAACTGTTTTTT.